This T cell receptor (beta chain) was retrieved from a study of T cell changes during pregnancy in multiple sclerosis. The CDR3 runs 15 residues. V dropped 4 bases and J dropped 4; count of bases not matched to a gene: 7. Germline V lookup: CDR1 SGHRS, CDR2 YFSETQ. Repertoires were generated with immunoSEQ multiplex PCR, while TCRdb's copy carries only in-frame clones and drops some. This table has 50,000 to 75,000 clones, roughly 91% appearing once. This clonotype originated in a female donor in good health, enrolled as a control in a pregnancy study. V is TRBV5-1 and J is TRBJ2-2; 7 nucleotides match TRBD1. This specimen was peripheral blood, taken in the third trimester of pregnancy. This CDR3 is CASSKTGVGTGELFF. Here the CDR3 DNA reads TGCGCCAGCAGCAAAACAGGGGTGGGCACCGGGGAGCTGTTTTTT.